A selection of T cell receptor beta chains follows, all from one sample in a study of blood T cell repertoires in COVID-19. Clones were sequenced by immunoSEQ multiplex PCR, and TCRdb holds only the in-frame ones, with some missing. The sample holds about 130,000 clones, 65% to 85% seen once. The sequenced material came from peripheral blood. Receptors originate from a man younger than 40 with COVID-19, enrolled during active disease. Each CDR3 is given with its conserved first and last residue. Fields, in order: D gene, CDR3 length, V gene, J gene, clone size, CDR3 DNA, CDR3 protein. A D gene is named only where the DNA matches it firmly. Not every row has a clone size; where given, it reads once, few, many or a size class.

TRBD1,14,TRBV19,TRBJ2-7,.,TGTGCCAGTAGTATGGGGACAGTGCCATACGAGCAGTACTTC,CASSMGTVPYEQYF
TRBD1,24,TRBV28,TRBJ1-5,.,TGTGCCAGCAGTTTGCCCGGGACAGGGCAAACCCGGTGGTGGGGCTCGTCAGTGGGGCAGCCCCAGCATTTT,CASSLPGTGQTRWWGSSVGQPQHF
.,14,TRBV5-1,TRBJ2-5,.,TGCGCCAGCAATAATGGCGGGGTCCAAGAGACCCAGTACTTC,CASNNGGVQETQYF
TRBD1,15,TRBV28,TRBJ1-5,.,TGTGCCAGCAGTCAGACAGGGAGAAGGACCCAGCCCCAGCATTTT,CASSQTGRRTQPQHF
TRBD1,15,TRBV11-2,TRBJ2-1,.,TGTGCCAACAGCAAGGGGACAGGGGGGAACAATGAGCAGTTCTTC,CANSKGTGGNNEQFF
.,14,TRBV7-8,TRBJ1-5,once,TGTGCCAGCAGCTACCGACAGTCTAATCAGCCCCAGCATTTT,CASSYRQSNQPQHF
TRBD2,15,TRBV19,TRBJ2-1,.,TGTGCCAGTAGTCCCGGCGGGGGGTTTTACAATGAGCAGTTCTTC,CASSPGGGFYNEQFF
.,15,TRBV4-1,TRBJ1-2,.,TGCGCCAGCAACTCTCAGACAGGAGCTAACTATGGCTACACCTTC,CASNSQTGANYGYTF
TRBD1,15,TRBV13,TRBJ2-1,.,TGTGCCAGCAGCTTAGGAGACAGGGACTACAATGAGCAGTTCTTC,CASSLGDRDYNEQFF
TRBD2,17,TRBV7-2,TRBJ2-5,.,TGTGCCAGCAGCTTAACTGGACTAGCGGGGGGGCAAGAGACCCAGTACTTC,CASSLTGLAGGQETQYF
.,14,TRBV2,TRBJ2-3,.,TGTGCCAGCAGTGAAGCGCCGAGAGCAGATACGCAGTATTTT,CASSEAPRADTQYF
TRBD1,15,TRBV6-5,TRBJ1-6,.,TGTGCCAGCAGAGGGACAGGAGGTTATAATTCACCCCTCCACTTT,CASRGTGGYNSPLHF
.,14,TRBV7-9,TRBJ1-2,.,TGTGCCAGCAGCTTAGAAGCTTCCAGGGAAGGCTACACCTTC,CASSLEASREGYTF
TRBD2,18,TRBV23-1,TRBJ2-2,.,TGCGCCAGCAGACCTGGACTAGCGGGAGGGGCCCCCTCCGGGGAGCTGTTTTTT,CASRPGLAGGAPSGELFF